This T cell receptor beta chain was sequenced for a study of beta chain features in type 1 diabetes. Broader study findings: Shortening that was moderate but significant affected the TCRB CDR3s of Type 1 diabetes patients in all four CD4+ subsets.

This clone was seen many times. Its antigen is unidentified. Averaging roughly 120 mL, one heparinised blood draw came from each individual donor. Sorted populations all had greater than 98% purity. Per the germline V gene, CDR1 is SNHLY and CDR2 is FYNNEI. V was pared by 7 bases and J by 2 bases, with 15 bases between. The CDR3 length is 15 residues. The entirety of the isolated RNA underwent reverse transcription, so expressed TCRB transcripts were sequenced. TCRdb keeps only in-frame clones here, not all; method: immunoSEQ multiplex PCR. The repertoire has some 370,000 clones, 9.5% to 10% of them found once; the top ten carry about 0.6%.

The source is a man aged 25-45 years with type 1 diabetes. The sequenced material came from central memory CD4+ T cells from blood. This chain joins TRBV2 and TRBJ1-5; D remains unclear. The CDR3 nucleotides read TGTGCCAGCACCATCCCTGGGTCTGGCAATCAGCCCCAGCATTTT. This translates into CASTIPGSGNQPQHF.